This TCR beta chain was sequenced during a study of cytomegalovirus exposure and HLA in healthy donors. From germline, CDR1 is SGHTA and CDR2 FQGTGA. The CDR3 contains 14 residues. V gave up 5 bases and J gave up 5 bases; unmatched junction bases: 7. Researchers ran the PCR with 60 Vbeta and 13 Jbeta primers. Repertoires were generated with immunoSEQ multiplex PCR, while TCRdb's copy carries only in-frame clones and drops some. The sample contains tens of thousands of clones, just under 80% of which appear only once. The sample consisted of PBMCs. V and J are TRBV7-3 and TRBJ2-5; 8 positions match TRBD2. The receptor comes from a woman aged 40 to 50 in good health and CMV-seropositive. The CDR3 loop is CASSPRGGVETQYF. The DNA for the CDR3 is TGTGCCAGCAGCCCCCGGGGGGGGGTCGAGACCCAGTACTTC. Supplemented by reference TRBV7-3 and TRBJ2-5, the full variable domain reads GAGVSQTPSNKVTEKGKYVELRCDPISGHTALYWYRQSLGQGPEFLIYFQGTGAADDSGLPNDRFFAVRPEGSVSTLKIQRTERGDSAVYLCASSPRGGVETQYFGPGTRLLVL.